The T cell receptor (beta chain) described here comes from a study of blood T cell repertoires in COVID-19. As for the study in general: Donors in the United States, Italy and Spain gave samples during acute or convalescent COVID-19. The analysed material was cDNA or gDNA that came from T cells, B-cell-depleted T cells, or PBMCs.

In the original workflow: By means of reference gene primer amplification, nucleated cell counts were estimated. Assay used: immunoSEQ multiplex PCR; TCRdb lists only in-frame clones, some missing. For V, J and clone size, that table is used; D and trimming come from the DNA. The sample yields about 90,000 clones, roughly 80% seen once. This TCR derives from a woman aged 70 to 79 with acute or convalescent COVID-19. The sample taken for sequencing was peripheral blood.

CDR3 region: CSVVGTRNTEAFF. The DNA for the CDR3 is TGCAGCGTTGTAGGGACTCGGAACACTGAAGCTTTCTTT. The rearrangement links TRBV29-1 to TRBJ1-1, with D maybe TRBD1 (5 bases). Germline CDR1 and CDR2: SQVTM and ANQGSEA. CDR3 length equals 13 residues. Trimming left V 4 bases short and J 1 base short, with 10 bases between.